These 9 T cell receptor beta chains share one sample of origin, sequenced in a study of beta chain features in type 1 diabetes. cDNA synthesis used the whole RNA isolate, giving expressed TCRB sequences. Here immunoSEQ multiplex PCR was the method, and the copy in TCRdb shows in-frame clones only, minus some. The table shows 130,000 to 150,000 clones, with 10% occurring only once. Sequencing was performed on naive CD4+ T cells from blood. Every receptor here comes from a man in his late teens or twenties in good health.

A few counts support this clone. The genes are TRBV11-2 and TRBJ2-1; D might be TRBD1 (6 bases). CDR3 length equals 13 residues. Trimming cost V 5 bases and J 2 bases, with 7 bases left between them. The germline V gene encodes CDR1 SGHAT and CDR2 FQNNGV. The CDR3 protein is CASSGQTYNEQFF. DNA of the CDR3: TGTGCCAGCAGCGGACAGACCTACAATGAGCAGTTCTTC. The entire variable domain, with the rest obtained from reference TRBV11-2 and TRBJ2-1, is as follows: EAGVAQSPRYKIIEKRQSVAFWCNPISGHATLYWYQQILGQGPKLLIQFQNNGVVDDSQLPKDRFSAERLKGVDSTLKIQPAKLEDSAVYLCASSGQTYNEQFFGPGTRLTVL.

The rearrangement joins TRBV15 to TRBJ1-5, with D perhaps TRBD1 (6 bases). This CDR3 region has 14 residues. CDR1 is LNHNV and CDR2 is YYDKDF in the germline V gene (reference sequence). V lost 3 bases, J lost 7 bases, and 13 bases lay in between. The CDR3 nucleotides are TGTGCCACCAGCAGGGGCCAGGGGAGACAGCCCCAGCATTTT. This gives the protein CATSRGQGRQPQHF.

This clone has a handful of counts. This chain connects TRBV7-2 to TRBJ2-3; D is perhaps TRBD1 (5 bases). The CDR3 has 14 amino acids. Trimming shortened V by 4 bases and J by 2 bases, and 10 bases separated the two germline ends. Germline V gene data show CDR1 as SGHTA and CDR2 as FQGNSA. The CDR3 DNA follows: TGTGCCAGCAGCTCGGACATTCTCACAGATACGCAGTATTTT. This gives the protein CASSSDILTDTQYF.

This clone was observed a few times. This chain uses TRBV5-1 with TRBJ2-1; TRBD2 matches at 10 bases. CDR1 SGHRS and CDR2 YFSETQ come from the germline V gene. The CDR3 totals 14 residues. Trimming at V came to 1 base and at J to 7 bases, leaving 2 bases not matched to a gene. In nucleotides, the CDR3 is TGCGCCAGCAGCTTGAATAGCGGGGGGAATGAGCAGTTCTTC. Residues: CASSLNSGGNEQFF.

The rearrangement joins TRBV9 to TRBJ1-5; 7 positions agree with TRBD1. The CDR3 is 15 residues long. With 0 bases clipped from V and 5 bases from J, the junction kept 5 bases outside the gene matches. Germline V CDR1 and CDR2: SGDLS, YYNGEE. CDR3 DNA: TGTGCCAGCAGCGTAGAACAGGGGCCCGATCAGCCCCAGCATTTT. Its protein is CASSVEQGPDQPQHF.

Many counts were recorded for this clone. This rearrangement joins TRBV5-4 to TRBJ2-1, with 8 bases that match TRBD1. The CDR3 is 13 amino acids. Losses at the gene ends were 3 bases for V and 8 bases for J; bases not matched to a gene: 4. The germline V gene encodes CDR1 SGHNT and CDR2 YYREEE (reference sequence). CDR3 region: CASSSDRADEQFF. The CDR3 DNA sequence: TGTGCCAGCAGCTCGGACAGGGCCGATGAGCAGTTCTTC.

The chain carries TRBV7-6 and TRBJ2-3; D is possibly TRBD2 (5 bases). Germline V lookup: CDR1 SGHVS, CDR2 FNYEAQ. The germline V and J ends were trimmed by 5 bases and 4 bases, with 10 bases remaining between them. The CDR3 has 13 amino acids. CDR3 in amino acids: CASSQQAADTQYF. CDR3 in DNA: TGTGCCAGCAGCCAGCAAGCGGCAGATACGCAGTATTTT.

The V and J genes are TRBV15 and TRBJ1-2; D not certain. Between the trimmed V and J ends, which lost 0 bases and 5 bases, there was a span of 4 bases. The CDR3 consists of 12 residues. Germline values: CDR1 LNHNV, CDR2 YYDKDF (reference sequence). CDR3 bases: TGTGCCACCAGCAGAGACAGGTATGGCTACACCTTC. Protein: CATSRDRYGYTF.

CDR3 protein: CAISSGTENIQYF. CDR3 nucleotide sequence: TGTGCCATCAGTTCCGGGACAGAAAACATTCAGTACTTC. The chain links TRBV10-3 to TRBJ2-4; 7 bases line up with TRBD1. J lost 5 bases, V lost 5 bases, and 3 bases had no gene match. This CDR3 has 13 residues. The germline V gene encodes CDR1 ENHRY and CDR2 SYGVKD.